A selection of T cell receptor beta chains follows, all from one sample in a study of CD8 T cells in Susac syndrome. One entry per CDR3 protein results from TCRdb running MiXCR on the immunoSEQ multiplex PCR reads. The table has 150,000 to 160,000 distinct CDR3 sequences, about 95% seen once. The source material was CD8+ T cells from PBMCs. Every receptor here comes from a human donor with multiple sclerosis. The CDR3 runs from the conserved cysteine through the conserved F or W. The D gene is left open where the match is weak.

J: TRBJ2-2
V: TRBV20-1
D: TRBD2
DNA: TGCAGTGCTAGAGCAGCTAGCGGGGCGGTTGGGGCCGGGGAGCTGTTTTTT
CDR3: CSARAASGAVGAGELFF

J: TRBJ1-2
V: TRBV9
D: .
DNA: TGTGCCAGCAGCTACCGGACGGAACAACCTCAGGGCTACACCTTC
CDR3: CASSYRTEQPQGYTF

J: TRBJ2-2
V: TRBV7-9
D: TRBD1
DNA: TGTGCCAGCAGCATAGGACAGGGGGCGCATCCCGGGGAGCTGTTTTTT
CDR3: CASSIGQGAHPGELFF

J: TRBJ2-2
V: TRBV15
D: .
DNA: TGTGCCACCAGCAGAGTAGGGACCCTGAACACCGGGGAGCTGTTTTTT
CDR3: CATSRVGTLNTGELFF

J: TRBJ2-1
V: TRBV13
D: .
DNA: TGTGCCAGCAGCCCAGGATTCCATGAGCAGTTCTTC
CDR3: CASSPGFHEQFF

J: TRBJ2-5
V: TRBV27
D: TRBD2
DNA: TGTGCCAGCAGGAGGGCTAGCGGGGTTAGGGAGACCCAGTACTTC
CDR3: CASRRASGVRETQYF

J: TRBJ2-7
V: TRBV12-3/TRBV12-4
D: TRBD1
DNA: TGTGCCAGCGGAGCCTGGGACAGTGCCTACGAGCAGTACTTC
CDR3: CASGAWDSAYEQYF

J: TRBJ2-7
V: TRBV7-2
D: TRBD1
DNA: TGTGCCAGCAGGTTGACAGGGGACGAGCAGTACTTC
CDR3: CASRLTGDEQYF

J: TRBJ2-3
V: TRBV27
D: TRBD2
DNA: TGTGCCAGCAGTTTAGCACGAGCGGGGGGGGCCACAGATACGCAGTATTTT
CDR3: CASSLARAGGATDTQYF

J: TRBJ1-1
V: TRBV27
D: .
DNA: TGTGCCAGCAGTTTAGATGGTCAGGGGTACACTGAAGCTTTCTTT
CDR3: CASSLDGQGYTEAFF

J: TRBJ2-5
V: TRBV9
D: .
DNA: TGTGCCAGCAGCGGATACAGGGGGGGTGCAGAGACCCAGTACTTC
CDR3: CASSGYRGGAETQYF

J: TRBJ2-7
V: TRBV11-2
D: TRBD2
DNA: TGTGCCAGCAGCAGGACTAGCACTTACTACGAGCAGTACTTC
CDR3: CASSRTSTYYEQYF

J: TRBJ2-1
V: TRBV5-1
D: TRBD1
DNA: TGCGCCAGCAGCCTACGGGACAGGGGATGGGACAATGAGCAGTTCTTC
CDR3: CASSLRDRGWDNEQFF

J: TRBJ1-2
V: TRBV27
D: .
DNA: TGTGCCAGCAGTTTATCGAGGGGAGATGGCTACACCTTC
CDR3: CASSLSRGDGYTF

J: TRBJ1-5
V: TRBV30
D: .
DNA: TGTGCCTGGAGTGTACGACGACAGCCCCAGCATTTT
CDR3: CAWSVRRQPQHF

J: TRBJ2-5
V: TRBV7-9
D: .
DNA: TGTGCCAGCCCCCCGGCAGCGCTGGAAGAGACCCAGTACTTC
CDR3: CASPPAALEETQYF

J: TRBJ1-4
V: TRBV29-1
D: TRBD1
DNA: TGCAGCGTTAATTTAAGGGGGCTACTGAATGAAAAACTGTTTTTT
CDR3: CSVNLRGLLNEKLFF

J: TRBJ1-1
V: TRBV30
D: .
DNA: TGTGCCTGGAGTTTCCTGAACACTGAAGCTTTCTTT
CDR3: CAWSFLNTEAFF

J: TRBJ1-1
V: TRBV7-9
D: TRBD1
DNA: TGTGCCAGCCATCCAGGGGGTTTGGGCACTGAAGCTTTCTTT
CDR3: CASHPGGLGTEAFF

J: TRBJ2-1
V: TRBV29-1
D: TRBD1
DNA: TGCAGCGCCAGGGACAGCCACAATGAGCAGTTCTTC
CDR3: CSARDSHNEQFF

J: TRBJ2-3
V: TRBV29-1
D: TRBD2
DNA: TGCAGCGTTGAAGGGAAACTAGCGGGGGTCACAGATACGCAGTATTTT
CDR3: CSVEGKLAGVTDTQYF

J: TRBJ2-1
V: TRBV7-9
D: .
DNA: TGTGCCAGCAGCTCCTCTAGGACGTACAATGAGCAGTTCTTC
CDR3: CASSSSRTYNEQFF

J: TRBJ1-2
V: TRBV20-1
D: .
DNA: TGCAGTATTGGGGTTAGCTATGGCTACACCTTC
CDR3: CSIGVSYGYTF

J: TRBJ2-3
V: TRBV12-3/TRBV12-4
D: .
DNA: TGTGCCAGCAGTCCCCCAGGACATAGCACAGATACGCAGTATTTT
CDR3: CASSPPGHSTDTQYF

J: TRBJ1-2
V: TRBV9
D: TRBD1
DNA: TGTGCCAGCAGCGTCGGCAGGGGGGGATCTAACTATGGCTACACCTTC
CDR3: CASSVGRGGSNYGYTF

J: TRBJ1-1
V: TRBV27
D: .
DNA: TGTGCCAGCAGTTTGCCCGGGCCTGAAGCTTTCTTT
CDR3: CASSLPGPEAFF